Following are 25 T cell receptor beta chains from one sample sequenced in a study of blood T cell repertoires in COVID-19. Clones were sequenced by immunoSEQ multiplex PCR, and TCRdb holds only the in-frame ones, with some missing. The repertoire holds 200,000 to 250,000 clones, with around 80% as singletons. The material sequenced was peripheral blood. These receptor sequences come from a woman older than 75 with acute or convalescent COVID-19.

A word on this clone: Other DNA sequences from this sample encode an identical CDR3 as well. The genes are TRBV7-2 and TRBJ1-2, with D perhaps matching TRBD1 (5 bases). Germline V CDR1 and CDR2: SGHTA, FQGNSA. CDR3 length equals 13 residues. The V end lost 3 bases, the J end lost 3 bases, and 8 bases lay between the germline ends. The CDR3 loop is CASSLARDYGYTF. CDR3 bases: TGTGCCAGCAGCTTGGCCAGGGACTATGGCTACACCTTC.

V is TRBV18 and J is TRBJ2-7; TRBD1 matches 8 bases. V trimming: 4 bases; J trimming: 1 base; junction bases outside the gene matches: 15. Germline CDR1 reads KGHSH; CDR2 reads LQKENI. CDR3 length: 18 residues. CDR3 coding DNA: TGTGCCAGCTCACGTCTTTCGGGCCGACAGGGGATATCCTACGAGCAGTACTTC. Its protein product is CASSRLSGRQGISYEQYF.

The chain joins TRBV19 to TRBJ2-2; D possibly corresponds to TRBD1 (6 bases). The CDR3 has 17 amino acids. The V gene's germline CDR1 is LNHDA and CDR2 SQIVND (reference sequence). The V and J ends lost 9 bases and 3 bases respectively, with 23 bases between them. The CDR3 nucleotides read TGTGCCAGCCACCCCTCGTCGACAGGCCGCGACACCGGGGAGCTGTTTTTT. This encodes CASHPSSTGRDTGELFF.

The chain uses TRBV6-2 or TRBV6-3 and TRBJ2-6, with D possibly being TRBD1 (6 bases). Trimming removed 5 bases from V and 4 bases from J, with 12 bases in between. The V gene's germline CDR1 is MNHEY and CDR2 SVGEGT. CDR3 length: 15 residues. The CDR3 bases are TGTGCCAGCAGTCAACAGGGATCCGGGGCCAACGTCCTGACTTTC. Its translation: CASSQQGSGANVLTF.

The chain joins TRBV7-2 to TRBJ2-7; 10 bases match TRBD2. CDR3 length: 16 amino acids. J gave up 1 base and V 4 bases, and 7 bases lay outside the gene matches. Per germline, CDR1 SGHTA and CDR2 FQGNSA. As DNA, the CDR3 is TGTGCCAGCAGCTCCCGAGGAGCGGGAGGGTCCTACGAGCAGTACTTC. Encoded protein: CASSSRGAGGSYEQYF.

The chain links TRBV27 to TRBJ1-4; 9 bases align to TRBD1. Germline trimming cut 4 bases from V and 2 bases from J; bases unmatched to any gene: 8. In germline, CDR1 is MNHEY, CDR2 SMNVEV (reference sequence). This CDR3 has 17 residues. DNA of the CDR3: TGTGCCAGCAGTTATAGGGGCACAGGGGGCACTAATGAAAAACTGTTTTTT. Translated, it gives CASSYRGTGGTNEKLFF.

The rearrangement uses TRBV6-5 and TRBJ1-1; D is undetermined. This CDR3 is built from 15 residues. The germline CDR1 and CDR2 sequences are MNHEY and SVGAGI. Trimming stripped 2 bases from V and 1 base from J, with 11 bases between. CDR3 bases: TGTGCCAGCAGTTACGTACCGACACAGAACACTGAAGCTTTCTTT. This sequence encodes CASSYVPTQNTEAFF.

This chain's CDR3 is CATERGQGATDTQYF. In DNA, the CDR3 is TGTGCCACCGAGAGAGGACAGGGGGCGACAGATACGCAGTATTTT. This sequence joins TRBV24-1 and TRBJ2-3, with TRBD1 matching over 11 bases. In germline, CDR1 is KGHDR, CDR2 SFDVKD. The V gene end was trimmed by 9 bases and the J gene end by 3 bases; junction bases not matched to a gene: 7. CDR3 length: 15 residues.

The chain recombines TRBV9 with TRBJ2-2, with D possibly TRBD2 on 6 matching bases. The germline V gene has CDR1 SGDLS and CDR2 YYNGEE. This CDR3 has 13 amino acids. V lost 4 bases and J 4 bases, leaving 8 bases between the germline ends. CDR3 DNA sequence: TGTGCCAGCAGCCAGACTAGCACCGGGGAGCTGTTTTTT. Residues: CASSQTSTGELFF.

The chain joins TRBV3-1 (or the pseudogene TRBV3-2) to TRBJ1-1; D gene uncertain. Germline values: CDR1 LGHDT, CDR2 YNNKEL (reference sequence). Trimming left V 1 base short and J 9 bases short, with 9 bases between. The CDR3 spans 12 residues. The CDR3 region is CASSQGTVKAFF. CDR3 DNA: TGTGCCAGCAGCCAAGGAACAGTGAAAGCTTTCTTT.

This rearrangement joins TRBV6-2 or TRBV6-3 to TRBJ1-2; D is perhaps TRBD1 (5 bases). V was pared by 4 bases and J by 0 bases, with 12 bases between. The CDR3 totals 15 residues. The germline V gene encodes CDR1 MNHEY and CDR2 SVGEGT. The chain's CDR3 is CASSWRDRANYGYTF. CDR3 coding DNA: TGTGCCAGCAGTTGGCGGGACCGTGCTAACTATGGCTACACCTTC.

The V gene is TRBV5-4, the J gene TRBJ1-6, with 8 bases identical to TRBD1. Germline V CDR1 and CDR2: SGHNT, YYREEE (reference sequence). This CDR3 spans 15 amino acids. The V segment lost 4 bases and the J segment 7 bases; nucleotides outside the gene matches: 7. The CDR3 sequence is CASSPGGQENSPLHF. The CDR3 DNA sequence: TGTGCCAGCAGCCCGGGGGGACAGGAAAATTCACCCCTCCACTTT.

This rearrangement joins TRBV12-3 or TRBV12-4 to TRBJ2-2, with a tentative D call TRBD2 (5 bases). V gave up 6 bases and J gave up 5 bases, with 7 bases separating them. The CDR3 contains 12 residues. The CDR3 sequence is CASREETGELFF. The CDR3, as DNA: TGTGCCAGCAGGGAGGAGACCGGGGAGCTGTTTTTT.

CDR3: CASSLARTRYEQFF. The CDR3 DNA follows: TGTGCCAGCAGCTTAGCCCGGACTCGATATGAGCAGTTCTTC. The V gene is TRBV7-2, the J gene TRBJ2-1, with D possibly TRBD2 on 5 matching bases. This CDR3 contains 14 residues. With 0 bases removed from V and 8 bases from J, the gap between germline ends came to 11 bases. The germline V gene has CDR1 SGHTA and CDR2 FQGNSA.

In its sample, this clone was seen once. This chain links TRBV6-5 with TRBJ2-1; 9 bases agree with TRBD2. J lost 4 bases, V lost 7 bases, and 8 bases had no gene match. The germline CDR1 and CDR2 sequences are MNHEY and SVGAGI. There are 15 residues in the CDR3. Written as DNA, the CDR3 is TGTGCCAGCAAAACTCGGCTAGCGGGGTACAATGAGCAGTTCTTC. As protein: CASKTRLAGYNEQFF.

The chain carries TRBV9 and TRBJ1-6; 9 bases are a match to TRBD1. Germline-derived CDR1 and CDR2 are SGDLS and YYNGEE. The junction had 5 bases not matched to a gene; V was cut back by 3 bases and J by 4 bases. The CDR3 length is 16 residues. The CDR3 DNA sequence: TGTGCCAGCAGCGAGGGACAGGGAGGTTATAATTCACCCCTCCACTTT. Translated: CASSEGQGGYNSPLHF.

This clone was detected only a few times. This CDR3 reads CAWRVDSYNSPLHF. CDR3 DNA sequence: TGTGCCTGGAGAGTAGACAGTTATAATTCACCCCTCCACTTT. The chain employs TRBV30 and TRBJ1-6; a weak D match, TRBD1 (5 bases). CDR1 and CDR2 (germline): GTSNPN, SVGIG (reference sequence). This CDR3 region has 14 residues. Trimming removed 3 bases from V and 4 bases from J, with 10 bases in between.

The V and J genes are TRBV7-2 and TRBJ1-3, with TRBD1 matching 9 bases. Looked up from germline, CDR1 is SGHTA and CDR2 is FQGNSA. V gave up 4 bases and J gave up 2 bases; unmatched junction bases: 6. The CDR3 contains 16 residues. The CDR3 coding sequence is TGTGCCAGCAGCTCGCAGACAGGGGGAACTGGAAACACCATATATTTT. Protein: CASSSQTGGTGNTIYF. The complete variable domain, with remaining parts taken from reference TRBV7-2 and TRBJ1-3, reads GAGVSQSPSNKVTEKGKDVELRCDPISGHTALYWYRQSLGQGLEFLIYFQGNSAPDKSGLPSDRFSAERTGGSVSTLTIQRTQQEDSAVYLCASSSQTGGTGNTIYFGEGSWLTVV.

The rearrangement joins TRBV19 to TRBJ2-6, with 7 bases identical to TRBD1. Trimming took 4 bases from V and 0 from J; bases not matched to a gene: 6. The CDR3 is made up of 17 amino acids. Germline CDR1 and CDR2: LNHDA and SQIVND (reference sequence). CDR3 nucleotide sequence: TGTGCCAGTAGTAAGCCGGGACAGCCCTCTGGGGCCAACGTCCTGACTTTC. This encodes CASSKPGQPSGANVLTF.

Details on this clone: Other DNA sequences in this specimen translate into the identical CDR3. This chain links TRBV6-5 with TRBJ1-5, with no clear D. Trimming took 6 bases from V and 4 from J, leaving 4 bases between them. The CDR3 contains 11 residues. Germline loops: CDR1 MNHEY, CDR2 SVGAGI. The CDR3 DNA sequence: TGTGCCAGCAGAGCGAATCAGCCCCAGCATTTT. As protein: CASRANQPQHF.

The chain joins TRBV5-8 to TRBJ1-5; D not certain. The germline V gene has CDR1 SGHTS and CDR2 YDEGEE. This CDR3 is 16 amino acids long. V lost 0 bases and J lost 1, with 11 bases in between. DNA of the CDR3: TGTGCCAGCAGCTTGGGTACGGGGATAAGCAATCAGCCCCAGCATTTT. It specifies CASSLGTGISNQPQHF.

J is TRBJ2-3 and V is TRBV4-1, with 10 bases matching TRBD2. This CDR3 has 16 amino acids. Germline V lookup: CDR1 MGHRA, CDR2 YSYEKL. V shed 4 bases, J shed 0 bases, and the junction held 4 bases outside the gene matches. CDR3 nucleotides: TGCGCCAGCAGCCGAATGACTAGCGGGAGCACAGATACGCAGTATTTT. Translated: CASSRMTSGSTDTQYF.

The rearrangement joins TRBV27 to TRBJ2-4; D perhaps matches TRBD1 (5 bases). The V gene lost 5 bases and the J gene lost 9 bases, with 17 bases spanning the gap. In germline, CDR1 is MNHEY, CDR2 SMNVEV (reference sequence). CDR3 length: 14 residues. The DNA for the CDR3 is TGTGCCAGCAGTCCCCGTGGGGCACAAGGCATTCAGTACTTC. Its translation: CASSPRGAQGIQYF.

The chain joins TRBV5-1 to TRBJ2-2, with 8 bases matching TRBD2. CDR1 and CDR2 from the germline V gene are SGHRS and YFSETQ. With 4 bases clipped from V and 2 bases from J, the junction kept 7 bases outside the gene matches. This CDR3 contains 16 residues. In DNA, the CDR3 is TGCGCCAGCAGCGACCGAGCGGGGGTTAACACCGGGGAGCTGTTTTTT. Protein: CASSDRAGVNTGELFF. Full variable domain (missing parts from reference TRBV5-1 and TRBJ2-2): KAGVTQTPRYLIKTRGQQVTLSCSPISGHRSVSWYQQTPGQGLQFLFEYFSETQRNKGNFPGRFSGRQFSNSRSEMNVSTLELGDSALYLCASSDRAGVNTGELFFGEGSRLTVL.

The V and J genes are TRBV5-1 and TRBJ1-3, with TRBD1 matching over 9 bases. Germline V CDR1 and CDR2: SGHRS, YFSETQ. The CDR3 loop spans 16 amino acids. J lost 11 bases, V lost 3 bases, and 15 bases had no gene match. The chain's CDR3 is CASSSTTGQGGKAIYF. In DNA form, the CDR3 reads TGCGCCAGCAGCTCTACAACGGGACAGGGAGGTAAAGCCATATATTTT.